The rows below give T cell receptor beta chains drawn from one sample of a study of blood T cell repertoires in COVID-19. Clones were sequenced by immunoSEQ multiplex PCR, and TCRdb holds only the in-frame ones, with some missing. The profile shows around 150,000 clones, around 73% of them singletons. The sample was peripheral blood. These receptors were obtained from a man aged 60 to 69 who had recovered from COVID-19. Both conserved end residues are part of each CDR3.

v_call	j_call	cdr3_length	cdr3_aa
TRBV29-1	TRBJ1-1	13	CSVEQGLNTEAFF
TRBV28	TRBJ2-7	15	CASSPTGQGAGEQYF
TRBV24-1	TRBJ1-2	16	CATSLKKKGGASGYTF
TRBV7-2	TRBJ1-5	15	CASSPGTGVVQPQHF
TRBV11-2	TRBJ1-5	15	CASSLVTDLNQPQHF
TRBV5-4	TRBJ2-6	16	CASSLDASTGANVLTF
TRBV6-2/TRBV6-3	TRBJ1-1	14	CASSGQGRNTEAFF
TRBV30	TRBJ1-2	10	CAWGPPSLAF
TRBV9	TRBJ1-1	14	CASSGGPERPEAFF
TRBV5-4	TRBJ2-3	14	CASSKDRGTDTQYF
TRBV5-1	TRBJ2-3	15	CASSFSGGLTDTQYF
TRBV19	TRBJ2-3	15	CASSPGTPRTDTQYF
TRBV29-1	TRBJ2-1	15	CSVEAPGQGDNEQFF
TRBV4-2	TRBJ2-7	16	CASSQEAGTSVYEQYF
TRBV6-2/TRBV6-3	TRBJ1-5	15	CASSTGTAYNQPQHF
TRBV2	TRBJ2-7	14	CAAGMGSSSYEQYF
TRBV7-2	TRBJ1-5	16	CASSLSGGAGNQPQHF
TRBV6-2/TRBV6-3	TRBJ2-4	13	CASSQDTGDIQYF
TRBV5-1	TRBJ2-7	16	CASSLVSAAPGGEQYF
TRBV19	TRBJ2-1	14	CASSPQRESNEQFF
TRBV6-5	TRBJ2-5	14	CASSRTASVKTQYF
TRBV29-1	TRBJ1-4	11	CSVGQGEKLFF
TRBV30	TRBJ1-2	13	CASRGASAGGYTF
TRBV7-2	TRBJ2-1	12	CASSLGKGEQFF
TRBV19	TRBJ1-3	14	CASREQSSGNTIYF
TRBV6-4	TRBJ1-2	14	CASSDQSSGGGYTF
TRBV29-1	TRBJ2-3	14	CSVARDSSTDTQYF
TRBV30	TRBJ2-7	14	CAWARDRGPDEQYF
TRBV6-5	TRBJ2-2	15	CASSYNRGLTGELFF
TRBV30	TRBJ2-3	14	CAWSVAGGVDTQYF
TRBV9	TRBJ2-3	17	CASSPLGGGSSTDTQYF
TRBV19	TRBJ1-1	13	CASRRGPDTEAFF
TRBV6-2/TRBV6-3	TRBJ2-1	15	CASSDSGRGGFEQFF
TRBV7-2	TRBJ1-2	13	CASRELGSYGYTF
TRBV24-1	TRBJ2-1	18	CATSGQTSGSSSYNEQFF
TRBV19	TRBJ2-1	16	CASSIGSGQAYNEQFF
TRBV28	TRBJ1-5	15	CASNGLQGAHQPQHF
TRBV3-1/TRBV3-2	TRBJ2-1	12	CASSQDQRLAFF
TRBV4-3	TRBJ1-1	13	CASSPERGTEAFF
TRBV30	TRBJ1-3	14	CAWRKQGYGNTIYF
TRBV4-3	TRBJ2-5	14	CASSQETGRETQYF
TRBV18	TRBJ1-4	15	CASSANRGPNEKLFF
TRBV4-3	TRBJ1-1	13	CASSHKRYTEAFF
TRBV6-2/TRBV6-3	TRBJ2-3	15	CASSYAGGWSDTQYF
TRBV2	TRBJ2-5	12	CASSGLQETQYF
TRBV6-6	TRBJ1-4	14	CASRLQGSGEKLFF
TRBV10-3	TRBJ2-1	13	CAISSSGDNEQFF
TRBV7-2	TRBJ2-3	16	CASSYRLAGGADTQYF
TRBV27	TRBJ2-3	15	CASSRATSRTDTQYF
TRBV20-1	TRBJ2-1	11	CSAFSGNEQFF
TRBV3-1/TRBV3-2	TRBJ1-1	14	CASSPLGVNTEAFF
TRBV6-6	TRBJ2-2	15	CASGPDGLNTGELFF
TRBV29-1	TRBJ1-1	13	CSVAGGPGTEAFF